This T cell receptor (beta chain) was captured by sequencing in a study of cytomegalovirus exposure and HLA in healthy donors. Study-wide findings and caveats: Earlier findings revealed that most TCR beta V segments proved productive either about 90% or about 30% of the time.

With 60 Vbeta and 13 Jbeta primers, the PCR was carried out. The assay was immunoSEQ multiplex PCR, and TCRdb's table has in-frame clones only and misses some. This sample has about 300,000 clones, with 70% to 90% found just once. Trimming removed 8 bases at V and 0 bases at J, with 13 bases between. The length of the CDR3 is 15 residues. Per the germline V gene, CDR1 is MDHEN and CDR2 is SYDVKM. In regard to this clone: Its matching antigen is unknown.

The chain combines TRBV28 with TRBJ2-2; TRBD1 might be the D (5 bases). The sequence derives from a man aged 35 to 55 in good health and CMV-seropositive. Sequenced input: PBMCs. The CDR3 DNA is TGTGCCAGCCGATGGGGCGTCACGAACACCGGGGAGCTGTTTTTT. Amino acids: CASRWGVTNTGELFF.